The next 26 T cell receptor beta chains were all read from a single sample in a study of vaccination and CD4 T cells after COVID-19. Treatment meaning: approximately nine-day PBMC culture with coronavirus spike peptide pools or control peptides (ViraFEST assay). Their antigens are not known. The Oncomine TCR Beta short-read assay was applied to DNA of cultured CD4+ T cells. Using its own MiXCR run on the PCR reads, TCRdb lists one record per CDR3 protein. Found here are 15,000 or so distinct CDR3 sequences, about 53% of them singletons; the top ten hold roughly 34%. Here the sequenced sample was cultured CD4+ T cells from blood, taken after SARS-CoV-2 vaccination. The receptors originated from a human donor with COVID-19.

The V call is TRBV4-1, the J call TRBJ2-3, with 12 bases aligning to TRBD2. Germline V CDR1 and CDR2: MGHRA, YSYEKL. The V segment lost 4 bases and the J segment 3 bases; nucleotides outside the gene matches: 5. The CDR3 totals 16 residues. This CDR3 is CASSRASGGATDTQYF. DNA of the CDR3: TGCGCCAGCAGCCGCGCTAGCGGGGGGGCAACAGATACGCAGTATTTT.

This sequence joins TRBV5-1 and TRBJ2-1, with D maybe TRBD2 (6 bases). V lost 0 bases to trimming and J lost 0 bases, with 10 bases between them. Per the germline V gene, CDR1 is SGHRS and CDR2 is YFSETQ. CDR3 length: 16 residues. The CDR3, as DNA: TGCGCCAGCAGCTTGGCCTGGGGGGTCTCCTACAATGAGCAGTTCTTC. It translates to CASSLAWGVSYNEQFF.

The count of this clonotype is one. The chain carries TRBV11-1 and TRBJ1-3; no firm D call. CDR3 length: 15 residues. CDR1 and CDR2 (germline): SGHAT, FQDESV (reference sequence). V was pared by 5 bases and J by 2 bases, with 13 bases between. The CDR3, as DNA: TGTGCCAGCAGCCGTCGTCCGACAACTGGAAACACCATATATTTT. Its protein is CASSRRPTTGNTIYF.

This clonotype has only a few counts. The V call is TRBV15, the J call TRBJ1-6; possible D gene TRBD1, 5 bases. V was pared by 8 bases and J by 0 bases, with 14 bases between. Germline V lookup: CDR1 LNHNV, CDR2 YYDKDF (reference sequence). This CDR3 contains 16 residues. CDR3 in amino acids: CATSRGGSSYNSPLHF. The DNA of the CDR3 is TGTGCCACCTCGAGGGGCGGAAGCTCCTATAATTCACCCCTCCACTTT.

The chain uses TRBV12-3 or TRBV12-4 and TRBJ2-2, with TRBD2 identical over 11 bases. CDR3 size: 16 residues. V trimming: 4 bases; J trimming: 5 bases; junction bases outside the gene matches: 6. This CDR3 reads CASSSTGLAGTGELFF. Written as DNA, the CDR3 is TGTGCCAGCAGTTCAACTGGACTAGCGGGTACCGGGGAGCTGTTTTTT.

This clonotype appeared a few times. This chain links TRBV6-1 with TRBJ1-5; TRBD1 aligns across 7 bases. Germline values: CDR1 MNHNS, CDR2 SASEGT. The CDR3 has 18 amino acids. V was clipped by 5 bases and J by 1 base; unmatched bases: 14. The CDR3 DNA reads TGTGCCAGCAGTCCGAGGACAGGAATTGGTTTGAGCAATCAGCCCCAGCATTTT. Translating it yields CASSPRTGIGLSNQPQHF.

The chain recombines TRBV20-1 with TRBJ1-2; 9 nucleotides align to TRBD1. The CDR3 totals 14 residues. Germline trimming cut 6 bases from V and 2 bases from J; bases unmatched to any gene: 7. Germline CDR1 is DFQATT and CDR2 is SNEGSKA (reference sequence). CDR3 sequence reads: CSATGTGKNYGYTF. The CDR3 DNA reads as TGCAGTGCCACTGGGACAGGGAAAAACTATGGCTACACCTTC.

This chain connects TRBV7-2 to TRBJ1-2; D is undetermined. The CDR3 has 13 residues. The germline gives CDR1 SGHTA, CDR2 FQGNSA. The V end was cut by 7 bases, the J end by 7 bases, with 16 bases between. The CDR3 DNA is TGTGCCAGCAACAACCCGGGAAGGCCTGGCTACACCTTC. This translates into CASNNPGRPGYTF. Filled out from reference TRBV7-2 and TRBJ1-2, the complete variable domain reads GAGVSQSPSNKVTEKGKDVELRCDPISGHTALYWYRQSLGQGLEFLIYFQGNSAPDKSGLPSDRFSAERTGGSVSTLTIQRTQQEDSAVYLCASNNPGRPGYTFGSGTRLTVV.

The V call is TRBV28, the J call TRBJ1-2, with 8 bases matching TRBD1. J lost 7 bases, V lost 6 bases, and 10 bases had no gene match. The germline CDR1 and CDR2 sequences are MDHEN and SYDVKM. CDR3 size: 14 residues. The CDR3 DNA sequence: TGTGCCAGCAGACCGGGACAGGCCCAGGGTGGCTACACCTTC. Translating it yields CASRPGQAQGGYTF.

The chain recombines TRBV6-4 with TRBJ2-7; TRBD2 matches at 7 bases. CDR1 and CDR2 from the germline V gene are MRHNA and SNTAGT. The CDR3 is 18 residues long. J gave up 1 base and V 6 bases, and 18 bases lay outside the gene matches. The CDR3 coding sequence is TGTGCCAGCAGGGGATCCTACATTGAGCCTAGCGGTTCCTACGAGCAGTACTTC. It is translated as CASRGSYIEPSGSYEQYF.

This sequence joins TRBV5-1 and TRBJ2-2; no clear D gene. This CDR3 is built from 13 residues. Germline V gives CDR1 SGHRS, CDR2 YFSETQ. Trimming removed 1 base from V and 5 bases from J, with 6 bases in between. The CDR3 protein is CASSLLGTGELFF. Written as DNA, the CDR3 is TGCGCCAGCAGCTTGTTGGGAACCGGGGAGCTGTTTTTT. The whole variable domain, remainder taken from reference TRBV5-1 and TRBJ2-2, is KAGVTQTPRYLIKTRGQQVTLSCSPISGHRSVSWYQQTPGQGLQFLFEYFSETQRNKGNFPGRFSGRQFSNSRSEMNVSTLELGDSALYLCASSLLGTGELFFGEGSRLTVL.

The chain carries TRBV10-1 and TRBJ1-4; D is possibly TRBD1 (6 bases). The V gene's germline CDR1 is WNHNN and CDR2 SYGVQD (reference sequence). CDR3 size: 14 residues. V lost 0 bases and J 7 bases, leaving 9 bases between the germline ends. CDR3 DNA: TGCGCCAGCAGTGAGTCACAGGGCCCTGAAAAACTGTTTTTT. Its protein product is CASSESQGPEKLFF.

The J gene is TRBJ2-3, the V gene TRBV20-1; D uncertain. The V gene lost 6 bases and the J gene lost 0 bases, with 13 bases spanning the gap. Germline CDR1 DFQATT, CDR2 SNEGSKA (reference sequence). The CDR3 sequence is 14 residues long. CDR3 protein: CSAKIWVSTDTQYF. CDR3 DNA: TGCAGTGCAAAGATCTGGGTTAGCACAGATACGCAGTATTTT.

The V call is TRBV20-1, the J call TRBJ1-6; the D is unclear. Trimming shortened V by 3 bases and J by 5 bases, and 14 bases separated the two germline ends. CDR1 is DFQATT, CDR2 SNEGSKA, per germline (reference sequence). CDR3 length equals 15 residues. CDR3 in DNA: TGCAGTGCTAGCCTAGGGAGAAATCATAATTCACCCCTCCACTTT. Translating gives CSASLGRNHNSPLHF.

The sample holds a few counts of this clonotype. This sequence joins TRBV11-2 and TRBJ2-7; no firm D call. V was pared by 5 bases and J by 4 bases, with 6 bases between. Per the germline V gene, CDR1 is SGHAT and CDR2 is FQNNGV. The CDR3 runs 11 residues. As DNA, the CDR3 is TGTGCCAGCAGCGCCTCATACGAGCAGTACTTC. It yields the protein CASSASYEQYF.

This clonotype was counted only a few times. This sequence joins TRBV7-2 and TRBJ1-2; 7 positions match TRBD1. The length of the CDR3 is 15 residues. Trimming at V came to 5 bases and at J to 2 bases, leaving 8 bases not matched to a gene. Germline assignment: CDR1 SGHTA and CDR2 FQGNSA. CDR3 sequence (DNA): TGTGCCAGCAGCCCTCTCGAACAGGGGAACTATGGCTACACCTTC. Protein sequence: CASSPLEQGNYGYTF.

The chain has TRBV2 and TRBJ2-1; 9 positions agree with TRBD1. The CDR3 covers 14 residues. The ends lost 6 bases at V and 4 bases at J; junction bases unmatched: 4. Per the germline V gene, CDR1 is SNHLY and CDR2 is FYNNEI. CDR3 sequence (DNA): TGTGCCAGCAGGGACAGGGGAAGGTACAATGAGCAGTTCTTC. Translation: CASRDRGRYNEQFF. Variable domain in full (rest from reference TRBV2 and TRBJ2-1): EPEVTQTPSHQVTQMGQEVILRCVPISNHLYFYWYRQILGQKVEFLVSFYNNEISEKSEIFDDQFSVERPDGSNFTLKIRSTKLEDSAMYFCASRDRGRYNEQFFGPGTRLTVL.

The CDR3, as DNA: TGCAGTGCTAGAGATCTATCCGAGGGGGGCCCAGTAGATACGCAGTATTTT. This sequence encodes CSARDLSEGGPVDTQYF. The chain links TRBV20-1 to TRBJ2-3; the D call may be TRBD1 or TRBD2 (6 bases each). Looked up from germline, CDR1 is DFQATT and CDR2 is SNEGSKA (reference sequence). CDR3 size: 17 residues. The V end was cut by 0 bases, the J end by 5 bases, with 21 bases between.

The gene calls are TRBV20-1 and TRBJ2-7, with 10 bases that match TRBD2. The germline V gene has CDR1 DFQATT and CDR2 SNEGSKA (reference sequence). There are 13 residues in the CDR3. V was clipped by 4 bases and J by 5 bases; unmatched bases: 5. The CDR3 reads CSAIAGGENEQYF. CDR3 nucleotide sequence: TGCAGTGCTATAGCGGGGGGCGAGAACGAGCAGTACTTC.

The rearrangement joins TRBV28 to TRBJ1-2; D is undetermined. There are 15 residues in the CDR3. Germline V gene lookup returns CDR1 MDHEN and CDR2 SYDVKM. The V gene lost 5 bases and the J gene lost 4 bases, with 17 bases spanning the gap. CDR3 sequence reads: CASSLGGSRGYGYTF. The CDR3, as DNA: TGTGCCAGCAGTCTAGGCGGCAGCCGGGGCTATGGCTACACCTTC.

The CDR3 protein is CSASKSDNREGSNQPQHF. In DNA, the CDR3 is TGCAGTGCTAGTAAAAGCGACAACAGGGAAGGGAGCAATCAGCCCCAGCATTTT. This chain links TRBV20-1 with TRBJ1-5, with D possibly being TRBD1 (6 bases). The CDR3 runs 18 residues. Deletions cut 3 bases from V and 1 base from J, with 22 bases between. Germline V gene data show CDR1 as DFQATT and CDR2 as SNEGSKA (reference sequence).

This chain links TRBV6-1 with TRBJ1-1; TRBD1 might be the D (6 bases). Trimming stripped 5 bases from V and 1 base from J, with 17 bases between. CDR3 length: 16 amino acids. CDR1 MNHNS and CDR2 SASEGT come from the germline V gene. As DNA, the CDR3 is TGTGCCAGCAGTAGACAGACAGGCACCAAGAACACTGAAGCTTTCTTT. Translating gives CASSRQTGTKNTEAFF.

The chain uses TRBV7-2 and TRBJ2-7; perhaps TRBD1 as D (5 bases). CDR3 length equals 14 residues. Trimming left V 3 bases short and J 2 bases short, with 11 bases between. Germline V gene data show CDR1 as SGHTA and CDR2 as FQGNSA. The CDR3 sequence: CASSLGPSAYEQYF. The CDR3 DNA reads as TGTGCCAGCAGCTTGGGGCCAAGCGCCTACGAGCAGTACTTC.

The rearrangement uses TRBV19 and TRBJ1-1, with TRBD1 as a possible D gene (6 bases). The V gene lost 10 bases and the J gene lost 5 bases, with 20 bases spanning the gap. Germline assignment: CDR1 LNHDA and CDR2 SQIVND (reference sequence). This CDR3 spans 14 amino acids. Here the CDR3 reads CATITRGTWTEAFF. The CDR3 DNA sequence: TGTGCCACCATAACGAGGGGGACATGGACTGAAGCTTTCTTT.

There are a few counts of this clonotype. V gene TRBV19 combines with J gene TRBJ1-2, with a tentative D call TRBD1 (6 bases). The length of the CDR3 is 12 residues. The V and J ends lost 8 bases and 3 bases respectively, with 10 bases between them. CDR1 LNHDA and CDR2 SQIVND come from the germline V gene (reference sequence). CDR3 nucleotide sequence: TGTGCCAGTCAAACAGGGTACTATGGCTACACCTTC. It yields the protein CASQTGYYGYTF. The variable domain in full, with the rest retrieved from reference TRBV19 and TRBJ1-2, is DGGITQSPKYLFRKEGQNVTLSCEQNLNHDAMYWYRQDPGQGLRLIYYSQIVNDFQKGDIAEGYSVSREKKESFPLTVTSAQKNPTAFYLCASQTGYYGYTFGSGTRLTVV.

The J gene is TRBJ2-3, the V gene TRBV20-1; TRBD2 aligns across 8 bases. CDR3 length equals 14 residues. Germline V gene sequence: CDR1 DFQATT, CDR2 SNEGSKA (reference sequence). The trim removed 6 bases at V and 2 bases at J, leaving 7 bases unmatched. For the CDR3, the DNA is TGCAGTGCCCGCCAGCGGGGGACCACAGATACGCAGTATTTT. Its protein product is CSARQRGTTDTQYF.